This entry lists 3 T cell receptor beta chains sequenced from one sample in a study of blood T cell repertoires in COVID-19. The table came from immunoSEQ multiplex PCR; TCRdb's copy has only in-frame clones and leaves some out. The data contain 95,000 to 150,000 clones, approximately 90% of them singletons. The sequenced material came from peripheral blood. The source is a human donor in a cohort sampled during active COVID-19.

This clone was seen only once. This rearrangement joins TRBV6-4 to TRBJ2-3, with D possibly matching TRBD2 (6 bases). Trimming cost V 2 bases and J 0 bases, with 15 bases left between them. CDR3 size: 17 residues. CDR1 and CDR2 (germline): MRHNA, SNTAGT. CDR3 nucleotides: TGTGCCAGCAGTGACCCGGCGGGACTGTTGAGCACAGATACGCAGTATTTT. This translates into CASSDPAGLLSTDTQYF.

This clone was seen only once. The chain links TRBV24-1 to TRBJ2-3; D is possibly TRBD2 (6 bases). This CDR3 is 16 amino acids long. With 3 bases removed from V and 8 bases from J, the gap between germline ends came to 20 bases. Germline V CDR1 and CDR2: KGHDR, SFDVKD. The CDR3 loop is CATSDPPGGTRGTQYF. The DNA of the CDR3 is TGTGCCACCAGTGATCCGCCTGGGGGGACCCGAGGTACGCAGTATTTT.

In this sample, this clone turned up once. The CDR3 here is CASSLTSGRTDTQYF. DNA for the CDR3: TGCGCCAGCAGCTTGACTAGCGGCCGCACAGATACGCAGTATTTT. The gene calls are TRBV5-1 and TRBJ2-3; 8 nucleotides line up with TRBD2. The CDR3 is 15 residues long. Germline trimming cut 1 base from V and 1 base from J; bases unmatched to any gene: 2. Germline loops: CDR1 SGHRS, CDR2 YFSETQ.